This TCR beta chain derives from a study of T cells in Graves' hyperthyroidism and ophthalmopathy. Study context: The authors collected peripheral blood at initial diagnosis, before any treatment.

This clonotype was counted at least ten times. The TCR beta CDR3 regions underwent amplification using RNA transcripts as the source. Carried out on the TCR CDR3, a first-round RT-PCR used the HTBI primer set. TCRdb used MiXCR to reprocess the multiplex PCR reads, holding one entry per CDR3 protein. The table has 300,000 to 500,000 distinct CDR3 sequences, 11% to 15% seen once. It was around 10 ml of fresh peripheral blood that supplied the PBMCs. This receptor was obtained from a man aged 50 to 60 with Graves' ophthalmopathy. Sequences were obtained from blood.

In DNA, the CDR3 is TGTGCCAGCGGAGCGGCGAGACTAGGTTACGAGCAGTACTTC. This gives the protein CASGAARLGYEQYF. This sequence joins TRBV3-1 and TRBJ2-7, with a tentative D call TRBD2 (6 bases). The CDR3 is 14 amino acids. The V gene lost 8 bases and the J gene lost 4 bases, with 18 bases spanning the gap. Per the germline V gene, CDR1 is LGHDT and CDR2 is YNNKEL (reference sequence).